These T cell receptor beta chains were read from a single sample in a study of glioma-infiltrating T cells. Each CDR3 protein gets one entry after TCRdb re-called the multiplex PCR reads with MiXCR. The sample consists of about 110,000 distinct CDR3 sequences, 25% to 30% of them appearing once. The sequenced sample consisted of glioma tissue, nonneoplastic brain tissue, or PBMCs (not recorded which). All receptors derive from a human donor with low-grade glioma or glioblastoma, undergoing nonglioma brain surgery, or in good health (not recorded which). CDR3s include the opening cysteine and the closing phenylalanine or tryptophan. D genes are given only for firm matches. Only part of the rows carry a size: once, few, many, or a class if the clone is expanded.

j_gene: TRBJ1-1
abundance: few
v_gene: TRBV11-2
d_gene: -
CDR3nt: TGTGCCAGCAGCCAGTCCACAGGGTCCACTGAAGCTTTCTTT
CDR3aa: CASSQSTGSTEAFF

j_gene: TRBJ1-5
abundance: many
v_gene: TRBV2
d_gene: -
CDR3nt: TGTGCCAGCAGTGAACAGGGGACCTTGAATCAGCCCCAGCATTTT
CDR3aa: CASSEQGTLNQPQHF

j_gene: TRBJ1-5
abundance: few
v_gene: TRBV5-8
d_gene: -
CDR3nt: TGTGCCAGCACCACTGGGACCGCAAGCAATCAGCCCCAGCATTTT
CDR3aa: CASTTGTASNQPQHF

j_gene: TRBJ2-1
abundance: -
v_gene: TRBV7-2
d_gene: -
CDR3nt: TGTGCCAGCAGCTTACCCGGTCTCTCCTACAATGAGCAGTTCTTC
CDR3aa: CASSLPGLSYNEQFF

j_gene: TRBJ2-1
abundance: many
v_gene: TRBV4-1
d_gene: -
CDR3nt: TGCGCCAGCAGCCAACTAGTGAGTTTAGGCAATGAGCAGTTCTTC
CDR3aa: CASSQLVSLGNEQFF

j_gene: TRBJ1-4
abundance: few
v_gene: TRBV2
d_gene: -
CDR3nt: TGTGCCAGCCGAGAATCAGAAGCAACTAATGAAAAACTGTTTTTT
CDR3aa: CASRESEATNEKLFF

j_gene: TRBJ2-1
abundance: few
v_gene: TRBV19
d_gene: -
CDR3nt: TGTGCCAGTAGGGACATATTTCACCGTAATGAGCAGTTCTTC
CDR3aa: CASRDIFHRNEQFF

j_gene: TRBJ2-4
abundance: many
v_gene: TRBV15
d_gene: -
CDR3nt: TGTGCCACCAGCAGAGATAGGTGGGATTCGGCCAAAAACATTCAGTACTTC
CDR3aa: CATSRDRWDSAKNIQYF

j_gene: TRBJ2-5
abundance: -
v_gene: TRBV2
d_gene: -
CDR3nt: TGTGCCAGCAGTGAAGGGGCAGAGACCCAGTACTTC
CDR3aa: CASSEGAETQYF

j_gene: TRBJ1-1
abundance: -
v_gene: TRBV29-1
d_gene: -
CDR3nt: TGCAGCGCTCGTTTAGCCACTGAAGCTTTCTTT
CDR3aa: CSARLATEAFF

j_gene: TRBJ2-2
abundance: -
v_gene: TRBV2
d_gene: -
CDR3nt: TGTGCCAGCATCCGGACGGAGAACACCGGGGGGCTGTTTTTT
CDR3aa: CASIRTENTGGLFF

j_gene: TRBJ2-7
abundance: few
v_gene: TRBV12-3/TRBV12-4
d_gene: TRBD2
CDR3nt: TGTGCCAGCACTCCTTGGGGGGGCGAGCAGTACTTC
CDR3aa: CASTPWGGEQYF